This TCR beta chain comes out of a study of T cells after yellow fever vaccination. About the study: Preparation of fractions with low cell numbers was performed using SMART-Seq v4 Ultra Low Input. Broader study findings: A faster peak, day 5 versus 15, was reached by the weaker secondary response. In post-booster samples, most primary-vaccination clones reappeared (approximately 96% CD4, about 90% CD8).

TCRdb ran MiXCR on the 5' RACE reads and lists one entry per CDR3 protein. The table includes 450,000 to 550,000 distinct CDR3 sequences, 20% to 25% detected once. The table lists this clonotype with many counts. The antigen remains unidentified. Per the germline V gene, CDR1 is MGHDK and CDR2 is SYGVNS. CDR3 length: 14 residues. V was clipped by 8 bases and J by 6 bases; unmatched bases: 6. This sequence joins TRBV25-1 and TRBJ1-6; 8 bases line up with TRBD1. The receptor comes from a man between 18 and 29 years old who received the YFV17D yellow fever vaccine. The specimen comprised PBMCs, sampled 21 days after the first yellow fever vaccination. The CDR3 loop reads CASSWTGFNSPLHF. CDR3 nucleotides: TGTGCCAGCTCATGGACAGGGTTTAATTCACCCCTCCACTTT.